Below are 24 T cell receptor beta chains sequenced from a single sample in a study of T cell responses to AZD1222 COVID-19 vaccine. Sequencing was performed with immunoSEQ multiplex PCR; in TCRdb, only in-frame clones are kept and a portion is missing. The sample consists of around 130,000 clones, 85% to 90% of them appearing once. The sequences come from peripheral blood, collected on day 0 of AZD1222 vaccination. The receptors derive from an adult in good health.

CDR3 residues: CASSYSGPHSGNTIYF. The CDR3 nucleotides are TGTGCCAGCAGTTATAGTGGGCCCCACTCTGGAAACACCATATATTTT. The chain joins TRBV6-5 to TRBJ1-3; no firm D call. Germline values: CDR1 MNHEY, CDR2 SVGAGI. V dropped 3 bases and J dropped 0 bases, with 12 bases sitting between them. The CDR3 covers 16 residues.

The chain carries TRBV7-2 and TRBJ1-4; 9 bases line up with TRBD1. CDR1 and CDR2 from the germline V gene are SGHTA and FQGNSA. V trimming: 5 bases; J trimming: 6 bases; junction bases outside the gene matches: 10. CDR3 length equals 16 residues. In DNA, the CDR3 is TGTGCCAGCAGCCCGGGACAGGGTCCCGTTTATGAAAAACTGTTTTTT. Translation: CASSPGQGPVYEKLFF.

The rearrangement links TRBV11-3 to TRBJ1-1; D uncertain. The CDR3 covers 13 residues. The V gene lost 3 bases and the J gene lost 7 bases, with 12 bases spanning the gap. Germline CDR1 and CDR2: SGHNT and YENEEA. The CDR3 loop reads CASSFVGADEAFF. The CDR3, as DNA: TGTGCCAGCAGCTTCGTGGGCGCCGATGAAGCTTTCTTT.

This chain links TRBV7-6 with TRBJ2-1; 11 bases map to TRBD2. Trimming took 2 bases from V and 2 from J; bases not matched to a gene: 11. CDR3 size: 19 residues. Germline V CDR1 and CDR2: SGHVS, FNYEAQ. The CDR3 DNA is TGTGCCAGCAGCTTACCATGGACTAGCGGGTCTTTTACCTACAATGAGCAGTTCTTC. It encodes CASSLPWTSGSFTYNEQFF.

In regard to this clone: Other nucleotide sequences in the sample specify the same CDR3. The chain uses TRBV29-1 and TRBJ1-1; D is uncertain. CDR1 is SQVTM and CDR2 is ANQGSEA in the germline V gene. Trimming removed 4 bases at V and 0 bases at J, with 6 bases between. This CDR3 has 12 amino acids. The CDR3 DNA sequence: TGCAGCGTTGCCCGAATGAACACTGAAGCTTTCTTT. It translates to CSVARMNTEAFF.

J is TRBJ1-2 and V is TRBV5-6; D perhaps matches TRBD1 (5 bases). The CDR3 extends over 16 amino acids. Between the trimmed V and J ends, which lost 4 bases and 2 bases, there was a span of 18 bases. Per the germline V gene, CDR1 is SGHDT and CDR2 is YYEEEE. CDR3 in DNA: TGTGCCAGCAGCCATGGGGGTTTTTCCAGGAACTATGGCTACACCTTC. It encodes CASSHGGFSRNYGYTF.

J is TRBJ1-3 and V is TRBV7-2, with 7 bases lining up with TRBD1. The CDR3 spans 15 residues. V was pared by 2 bases and J by 2 bases, with 3 bases of the junction left unmatched. Looked up from germline, CDR1 is SGHTA and CDR2 is FQGNSA. The CDR3 nucleotides are TGTGCCAGCAGCTTACTACAGGGGACTGGAAACACCATATATTTT. This encodes CASSLLQGTGNTIYF.

A single count supports this clone. The genes are TRBV28 and TRBJ2-7; no firm D call. This CDR3 is 14 amino acids long. CDR1 and CDR2 from the germline V gene are MDHEN and SYDVKM. Trimming took 6 bases from V and 3 from J, leaving 15 bases between them. The CDR3 protein is CASSQTPAYYEQYF. CDR3 coding DNA: TGTGCCAGCAGCCAAACCCCGGCATACTACGAGCAGTACTTC. Supplemented by reference TRBV28 and TRBJ2-7, the full variable domain reads DVKVTQSSRYLVKRTGEKVFLECVQDMDHENMFWYRQDPGLGLRLIYFSYDVKMKEKGDIPEGYSVSREKKERFSLILESASTNQTSMYLCASSQTPAYYEQYFGPGTRLTVT.

The genes are TRBV6-2 or TRBV6-3 and TRBJ2-7; 7 bases fit TRBD2. Per germline, CDR1 MNHEY and CDR2 SVGEGT. This CDR3 contains 17 residues. J lost 0 bases, V lost 4 bases, and 12 bases had no gene match. The CDR3 region is CASSSSRGDRRSYEQYF. CDR3 in DNA: TGTGCCAGCAGTTCCTCCCGGGGGGATCGGCGCTCCTACGAGCAGTACTTC.

V gene TRBV9 combines with J gene TRBJ2-1; 8 positions match TRBD2. Germline assignment: CDR1 SGDLS and CDR2 YYNGEE. This CDR3 has 17 residues. V was clipped by 0 bases and J by 6 bases; unmatched bases: 11. CDR3: CASSVEPTGTRGNEQFF. The CDR3 DNA sequence: TGTGCCAGCAGCGTAGAGCCAACCGGGACTAGAGGCAATGAGCAGTTCTTC.

V is TRBV19 and J is TRBJ2-1; 9 nucleotides match TRBD2. Trimming cost V 0 bases and J 2 bases; bases outside gene matches: 2. Germline V gives CDR1 LNHDA, CDR2 SQIVND (reference sequence). The CDR3 sequence is 16 residues long. The CDR3 nucleotides read TGTGCCAGTAGTATAGAGGGCGGGAGGGCCTACAATGAGCAGTTCTTC. It translates to CASSIEGGRAYNEQFF.

This chain links TRBV29-1 with TRBJ2-7; TRBD2 matches at 9 bases. V lost 7 bases to trimming and J lost 5 bases; unmatched junction nucleotides: 12. Germline CDR1 is SQVTM and CDR2 is ANQGSEA. This CDR3 is built from 14 residues. The CDR3 is CSAGGASGNHEQYF. CDR3 nucleotide sequence: TGCAGCGCGGGAGGTGCTAGCGGGAACCACGAGCAGTACTTC.

This CDR3 is CSVPSGGSLSEQYF. In nucleotides, the CDR3 is TGCAGCGTCCCTTCTGGCGGGAGTCTCTCCGAGCAGTACTTC. This chain connects TRBV29-1 to TRBJ2-7, with 7 bases fitting TRBD2. The CDR3 length is 14 residues. V lost 6 bases to trimming and J lost 6 bases; unmatched junction nucleotides: 14. Germline values: CDR1 SQVTM, CDR2 ANQGSEA.

The rearrangement uses TRBV5-8 and TRBJ1-1; D is uncertain. Trimming stripped 2 bases from V and 6 bases from J, with 11 bases between. In germline, CDR1 is SGHTS, CDR2 YDEGEE. The CDR3 has 13 residues. CDR3 in amino acids: CASSFGSVPEAFF. For the CDR3, the DNA is TGTGCCAGCAGCTTTGGCAGTGTCCCTGAAGCTTTCTTT.

This clone occurred a few times. This sequence joins TRBV6-2 or TRBV6-3 and TRBJ2-7; D is perhaps TRBD1 (6 bases). This CDR3 is 13 amino acids long. The germline V gene encodes CDR1 MNHEY and CDR2 SVGEGT. The germline V and J ends were trimmed by 5 bases and 0 bases, with 8 bases remaining between them. Here the CDR3 reads CASSGDNSYEQYF. CDR3 sequence (DNA): TGTGCCAGCAGTGGGGACAACTCCTACGAGCAGTACTTC.

With regard to this clone: Within the sample, other DNA sequences also encode this same CDR3. J is TRBJ1-1 and V is TRBV19, with 7 bases lining up with TRBD1. Germline values: CDR1 LNHDA, CDR2 SQIVND (reference sequence). V lost 0 bases, J lost 3 bases, and 1 base stayed unmatched. The CDR3 is 14 residues long. The chain's CDR3 is CASSIDRGDTEAFF. CDR3 sequence (DNA): TGTGCCAGTAGTATAGACAGGGGGGACACTGAAGCTTTCTTT.

The chain recombines TRBV6-5 with TRBJ2-1, with 9 nucleotides matching TRBD1. Looked up from germline, CDR1 is MNHEY and CDR2 is SVGAGI. V lost 0 bases, J lost 6 bases, and 3 bases stayed unmatched. CDR3 length: 15 residues. The CDR3 sequence is CASSYSGTGINEQFF. The CDR3 bases are TGTGCCAGCAGTTACTCCGGGACAGGGATCAATGAGCAGTTCTTC.

This chain links TRBV18 with TRBJ2-1; D possibly uses TRBD1 or TRBD2 (5 bases each). The CDR3 length is 17 residues. Deletions cut 3 bases from V and 5 bases from J, with 20 bases between. The germline V gene encodes CDR1 KGHSH and CDR2 LQKENI. In nucleotides, the CDR3 is TGTGCCAGCTCACCCCCCGGGCAGGGACCCGCTCACAATGAGCAGTTCTTC. Its translation is CASSPPGQGPAHNEQFF.

The chain is built from TRBV13 and TRBJ1-1; 9 nucleotides agree with TRBD1. Germline loops: CDR1 PRHDT, CDR2 FYEKMQ (reference sequence). V dropped 3 bases and J dropped 4; count of bases not matched to a gene: 6. The CDR3 is made up of 15 amino acids. The CDR3 reads CASSFGQGLFTEAFF. The CDR3 region has the DNA TGTGCCAGCAGCTTCGGACAGGGGCTTTTCACTGAAGCTTTCTTT.

The gene calls are TRBV24-1 and TRBJ2-1; D is perhaps TRBD2 (6 bases). Trimming took 0 bases from V and 6 from J, leaving 11 bases between them. The CDR3 contains 15 residues. Germline V gives CDR1 KGHDR, CDR2 SFDVKD. Written as DNA, the CDR3 is TGTGCCACCAGTGATTTGCAAAGGGACTCCAATGAGCAGTTCTTC. Amino acid sequence: CATSDLQRDSNEQFF.

This chain links TRBV9 with TRBJ2-2, with D maybe TRBD2 (6 bases). V was pared by 0 bases and J by 6 bases, with 18 bases between. This CDR3 is built from 17 residues. CDR1 and CDR2 from the germline V gene are SGDLS and YYNGEE. CDR3 residues: CASSVVDLRESAGELFF. CDR3 in DNA: TGTGCCAGCAGCGTAGTCGACCTGCGGGAATCCGCCGGGGAGCTGTTTTTT.

CDR3 sequence: CASSRTGGLYGYTF. In nucleotides, the CDR3 is TGTGCCAGTAGTCGGACAGGGGGCCTCTATGGCTACACCTTC. The chain combines TRBV19 with TRBJ1-2; 11 nucleotides match TRBD1. V gave up 5 bases and J gave up 4 bases; unmatched junction bases: 3. Germline lookup yields CDR1 LNHDA and CDR2 SQIVND (reference sequence). CDR3 length equals 14 residues.

V gene TRBV29-1 combines with J gene TRBJ2-3; 7 bases line up with TRBD1. CDR1 is SQVTM, CDR2 ANQGSEA, per germline. V shed 6 bases and J 2 bases; nucleotides not matched to a gene: 5. This CDR3 is built from 13 residues. The CDR3 DNA is TGCAGCGTAGGTACAGGGGCCACAGATACGCAGTATTTT. Translated, it gives CSVGTGATDTQYF.

The chain has TRBV5-4 and TRBJ2-7, with TRBD2 matching 7 bases. J gave up 2 bases and V 4 bases, and 12 bases lay outside the gene matches. CDR3 length: 16 residues. The germline V gene has CDR1 SGHNT and CDR2 YYREEE (reference sequence). CDR3 nucleotide sequence: TGTGCCAGCAGCCCACCTCCTGGCGGGAGCACCTACGAGCAGTACTTC. Protein: CASSPPPGGSTYEQYF.